This entry lists 31 T cell receptor beta chains sequenced from one sample in a study of shared clonotypes between healthy human individuals (dated by TCRdb to about 2020). CD8 naive samples consisted of CD45RO-negative cells that were positively selected for CCR7, yielding a CD45RA+CCR7+ population without TemRA cells. The protocol used for the library was the immunoSEQ multiplex PCR assay. As stored in TCRdb, this immuneACCESS dataset retains in-frame rearrangements with V and J assigned. A fraction of the clones does not appear; measured against another copy, unresolved V genes explain less than half of the discrepancy, and the remainder lacks a known reason. The sample includes roughly 890,000 clones, with more than 85% observed a single time. Of the sample, about 24% falls within the top ten clones. Sequencing used naive CD8+ T cells sorted from blood. This specimen's cell subset or site label, per the study, means: CD45RA+CCR7+. Every receptor here comes from a man aged 30 to 39 in good health.

The CDR3 here is CASSVWDWSTDTQYF. The CDR3 DNA sequence: TGTGCCAGCAGCGTTTGGGACTGGTCCACAGATACGCAGTATTTT. The rearrangement joins TRBV9 to TRBJ2-3, with D possibly TRBD2 on 6 matching bases. V dropped 2 bases and J dropped 2 bases, with 12 bases sitting between them. Germline values: CDR1 SGDLS, CDR2 YYNGEE. This CDR3 comprises 15 residues. Full variable domain (rest looked up from reference TRBV9 and TRBJ2-3): DSGVTQTPKHLITATGQRVTLRCSPRSGDLSVYWYQQSLDQGLQFLIQYYNGEERAKGNILERFSAQQFPDLHSELNLSSLELGDSALYFCASSVWDWSTDTQYFGPGTRLTVL.

This clone has only one observation. The rearrangement joins TRBV15 to TRBJ2-1; 11 nucleotides line up with TRBD2. Per germline, CDR1 LNHNV and CDR2 YYDKDF (reference sequence). J was trimmed by 8 bases and V by 5 bases; bases with no gene match: 2. The CDR3 runs to 13 residues. The chain's CDR3 is CATSETSGDEQFF. In DNA, the CDR3 is TGTGCCACCAGCGAGACTAGCGGGGATGAGCAGTTCTTC. The variable domain in full, completed from reference TRBV15 and TRBJ2-1, reads DAMVIQNPRYQVTQFGKPVTLSCSQTLNHNVMYWYQQKSSQAPKLLFHYYDKDFNNEADTPDNFQSRRPNTSFCFLDIRSPGLGDTAMYLCATSETSGDEQFFGPGTRLTVL.

The gene calls are TRBV27 and TRBJ2-7; 7 bases match TRBD2. Germline CDR1 and CDR2: MNHEY and SMNVEV (reference sequence). V gave up 7 bases and J gave up 5 bases; unmatched junction bases: 5. This CDR3 spans 12 amino acids. The CDR3: CASKTSTDEQYF. The CDR3 nucleotides are TGTGCCAGCAAGACTAGCACGGACGAGCAGTACTTC.

In the case of this clone: Other nucleotide sequences from this sample produce the same CDR3. The J gene is TRBJ2-7, the V gene TRBV19; the match to TRBD2 covers 9 bases. Germline V CDR1 and CDR2: LNHDA, SQIVND (reference sequence). With 3 bases clipped from V and 2 bases from J, the junction kept 2 bases outside the gene matches. The CDR3 has 14 amino acids. The CDR3 DNA sequence: TGTGCCAGTAGTATCGTAGCGGGAGCCTACGAGCAGTACTTC. Translated, it gives CASSIVAGAYEQYF.

In regard to this clone: The identical CDR3 is also encoded by other nucleotide sequences in the sample. The chain uses TRBV27 and TRBJ2-7; D might be TRBD1 (5 bases). The V end lost 5 bases, the J end lost 1 base, and 9 bases lay between the germline ends. CDR3 length: 13 amino acids. CDR1 MNHEY and CDR2 SMNVEV come from the germline V gene (reference sequence). Written as DNA, the CDR3 is TGTGCCAGCAGTCTCAGGGCTTCCTACGAGCAGTACTTC. Protein: CASSLRASYEQYF.

The chain is built from TRBV6-1 and TRBJ2-3; D is ambiguous. V was cut by 2 bases and J by 5 bases, with 14 bases left in between. Looked up from germline, CDR1 is MNHNS and CDR2 is SASEGT. CDR3 length: 15 amino acids. This chain's CDR3 is CASSEWVYEVDTQYF. The DNA of the CDR3 is TGTGCCAGCAGTGAATGGGTTTATGAGGTAGATACGCAGTATTTT.

The sample holds one count of this clone. V gene TRBV13 combines with J gene TRBJ2-7; 12 nucleotides line up with TRBD2. V gave up 6 bases and J gave up 3 bases; unmatched junction bases: 15. The CDR3 covers 18 residues. CDR1 and CDR2 from the germline V gene are PRHDT and FYEKMQ (reference sequence). The CDR3 nucleotides are TGTGCCAGCAGTCGTTGGACTAGCGGGAAGGGTAAGGACTACGAGCAGTACTTC. Residues: CASSRWTSGKGKDYEQYF.

This rearrangement joins TRBV10-3 to TRBJ2-7; 7 nucleotides agree with TRBD2. The trim removed 2 bases at V and 3 bases at J, leaving 4 bases unmatched. Per the germline V gene, CDR1 is ENHRY and CDR2 is SYGVKD. The CDR3 covers 14 residues. CDR3 DNA sequence: TGTGCCATCAGTGAGGAGGCTAGCGGCTACGAGCAGTACTTC. It specifies CAISEEASGYEQYF.

The chain links TRBV19 to TRBJ2-1; 9 bases are a match to TRBD2. This CDR3 has 16 amino acids. J was trimmed by 4 bases and V by 5 bases; bases with no gene match: 9. Germline CDR1 and CDR2: LNHDA and SQIVND (reference sequence). The CDR3 sequence: CASSPDPGLAYNEQFF. The DNA for the CDR3 is TGTGCCAGTAGTCCAGATCCGGGACTAGCATACAATGAGCAGTTCTTC.

The rearrangement links TRBV11-2 to TRBJ2-2; D not certain. V lost 3 bases to trimming and J lost 1 base, with 12 bases between them. CDR1 is SGHAT, CDR2 FQNNGV, per germline. CDR3 length: 16 residues. The CDR3 DNA reads as TGTGCCAGCAGCTTTGGACGGCGCGGGAACACCGGGGAGCTGTTTTTT. Translated: CASSFGRRGNTGELFF. The complete variable domain, with remaining parts taken from reference TRBV11-2 and TRBJ2-2, reads EAGVAQSPRYKIIEKRQSVAFWCNPISGHATLYWYQQILGQGPKLLIQFQNNGVVDDSQLPKDRFSAERLKGVDSTLKIQPAKLEDSAVYLCASSFGRRGNTGELFFGEGSRLTVL.

The chain uses TRBV4-1 and TRBJ2-1, with 12 positions matching TRBD2. Unmatched junction bases numbered 8, after V lost 0 bases and J lost 8 bases. There are 17 residues in the CDR3. Per the germline V gene, CDR1 is MGHRA and CDR2 is YSYEKL. The CDR3 coding sequence is TGCGCCAGCAGCCAAGATGGGGCGGCTAGCGGGAGGGATGAGCAGTTCTTC. Amino acid sequence: CASSQDGAASGRDEQFF.

Turning to this clone: In the same sample, other DNA sequences code for this CDR3. The chain uses TRBV9 and TRBJ2-1; D gene unclear. The CDR3 is 12 amino acids. V lost 0 bases and J 4 bases, leaving 2 bases between the germline ends. In germline, CDR1 is SGDLS, CDR2 YYNGEE. The CDR3 sequence is CASSVEYNEQFF. The CDR3 DNA sequence: TGTGCCAGCAGCGTAGAATACAATGAGCAGTTCTTC.

The J gene is TRBJ2-2, the V gene TRBV30; 7 bases line up with TRBD1. This CDR3 has 14 residues. Germline-derived CDR1 and CDR2 are GTSNPN and SVGIG (reference sequence). Unmatched junction bases numbered 9, after V lost 4 bases and J lost 7 bases. Written as DNA, the CDR3 is TGTGCCTGGACCTTGACAGGGCCCAACGGGGAGCTGTTTTTT. This codes for CAWTLTGPNGELFF.

The rearrangement links TRBV7-9 to TRBJ1-1; a possible D gene is TRBD1 (5 bases). The germline V gene has CDR1 SEHNR and CDR2 FQNEAQ (reference sequence). This CDR3 spans 14 amino acids. V lost 1 base, J lost 6 bases, and 12 bases lay in between. CDR3 amino acids: CASSLVSLGAEAFF. In DNA, the CDR3 is TGTGCCAGCAGCTTAGTGTCCTTGGGGGCTGAAGCTTTCTTT. The whole variable domain, remainder taken from reference TRBV7-9 and TRBJ1-1, is DTGVSQNPRHKITKRGQNVTFRCDPISEHNRLYWYRQTLGQGPEFLTYFQNEAQLEKSRLLSDRFSAERPKGSFSTLEIQRTEQGDSAMYLCASSLVSLGAEAFFGQGTRLTVV.

CDR3 loop: CASSLERGTSGNDEQFF. CDR3 nucleotides: TGCGCCAGCAGCTTGGAAAGAGGGACTAGCGGGAACGATGAGCAGTTCTTC. This sequence joins TRBV5-1 and TRBJ2-1; 13 bases map to TRBD2. The CDR3 runs 17 residues. The V segment lost 0 bases and the J segment 8 bases; nucleotides outside the gene matches: 8. Germline assignment: CDR1 SGHRS and CDR2 YFSETQ. Looking up the rest from reference TRBV5-1 and TRBJ2-1 gives the full variable domain: KAGVTQTPRYLIKTRGQQVTLSCSPISGHRSVSWYQQTPGQGLQFLFEYFSETQRNKGNFPGRFSGRQFSNSRSEMNVSTLELGDSALYLCASSLERGTSGNDEQFFGPGTRLTVL.

As concerns this clone: This same CDR3 is encoded by further DNA sequences in the sample. This chain joins TRBV15 and TRBJ2-7; D unclear. The CDR3 runs 13 residues. V was shortened by 0 bases and J by 1 base, with 4 bases between the two germline ends. The germline V gene has CDR1 LNHNV and CDR2 YYDKDF (reference sequence). In nucleotides, the CDR3 is TGTGCCACCAGCAGAGACAGGTCCTACGAGCAGTACTTC. Its translation is CATSRDRSYEQYF.

The gene calls are TRBV4-2 and TRBJ2-2, with TRBD1 matching over 7 bases. Trimming took 1 base from V and 1 from J; bases not matched to a gene: 3. Per germline, CDR1 LGHNA and CDR2 YNFKEQ. There are 16 residues in the CDR3. The CDR3 loop is CASSQGDSVNTGELFF. The CDR3 region has the DNA TGTGCCAGCAGCCAAGGGGACAGTGTGAACACCGGGGAGCTGTTTTTT.

The chain carries TRBV27 and TRBJ2-1; 7 nucleotides match TRBD2. V lost 4 bases, J lost 5 bases, and 5 bases stayed unmatched. The germline V gene encodes CDR1 MNHEY and CDR2 SMNVEV (reference sequence). CDR3 length equals 14 residues. The CDR3 nucleotides are TGTGCCAGCAGTTCGGGGGGTTGGAACAATGAGCAGTTCTTC. Translated, it gives CASSSGGWNNEQFF.

This sequence joins TRBV7-2 and TRBJ2-1; 7 bases agree with TRBD2. With V trimmed by 0 bases and J by 8 bases, 4 bases remained unmatched. The CDR3 runs 14 residues. Per the germline V gene, CDR1 is SGHTA and CDR2 is FQGNSA. In DNA, the CDR3 is TGTGCCAGCAGCTTAGCCGGACTAGTCCATGAGCAGTTCTTC. Translation: CASSLAGLVHEQFF.

In this sample, this clone turned up once. This rearrangement joins TRBV4-3 to TRBJ2-2; D is tentatively TRBD1 or TRBD2 (5 bases each). The CDR3 has 14 residues. CDR1 is LGHNA and CDR2 is YSLEER in the germline V gene. V shed 5 bases and J shed 1 base, with 8 bases lying between them. The CDR3 loop reads CASSSGRNTGELFF. CDR3 coding DNA: TGCGCCAGCAGCTCGGGACGGAACACCGGGGAGCTGTTTTTT.

With regard to this clone: In the same sample, other DNA sequences code for this CDR3. CDR3 region: CASNSYEQYF. The DNA for the CDR3 is TGTGCCAGCAACTCCTACGAGCAGTACTTC. The chain carries TRBV6-1 and TRBJ2-7; no reliable D call. The CDR3 is 10 residues long. Per germline, CDR1 MNHNS and CDR2 SASEGT. Trimming pared 7 bases from V and 0 bases from J, leaving 1 base between.

This sequence joins TRBV9 and TRBJ2-7, with D unclear. Trimming left V 1 base short and J 5 bases short, with 16 bases between. Germline V CDR1 and CDR2: SGDLS, YYNGEE. This CDR3 is built from 15 residues. CDR3 sequence reads: CASSVSLSGTNEQYF. The CDR3 coding sequence is TGTGCCAGCAGCGTAAGCCTCTCGGGTACGAACGAGCAGTACTTC.

The chain carries TRBV11-2 and TRBJ2-7; D is uncertain. There are 12 residues in the CDR3. V was pared by 1 base and J by 4 bases, with 5 bases between. Germline CDR1 is SGHAT and CDR2 is FQNNGV. The CDR3 sequence: CASSLAWYEQYF. The CDR3 DNA follows: TGTGCCAGCAGCTTAGCGTGGTACGAGCAGTACTTC.

Regarding this clone: An end of the junction differs from the germline gene, which may be a read error. The chain combines TRBV7-7 with TRBJ2-1; perhaps D is TRBD1 or TRBD2 (5 bases each). The CDR3 contains 14 residues. Germline lookup yields CDR1 SSHAT and CDR2 FNYEAQ (reference sequence). The DNA of the CDR3 is TGTGCTAGCAGTCCAGCCGGGGCCTTCGATGAGCAGTTCTTC. Protein: CASSPAGAFDEQFF. Full variable domain (rest looked up from reference TRBV7-7 and TRBJ2-1): GAGVSQSPRYKVTKRGQDVTLRCDPISSHATLYWYQQALGQGPEFLTYFNYEAQPDKSGLPSDRFSAERPEGSISTLTIQRTEQRDSAMYRCASSPAGAFDEQFFGPGTRLTVL.

The chain employs TRBV7-9 and TRBJ1-1, with a possible D match to TRBD1 (6 bases). Germline V gene lookup returns CDR1 SEHNR and CDR2 FQNEAQ (reference sequence). CDR3 length: 14 amino acids. Between the trimmed V and J ends, which lost 6 bases and 4 bases, there was a span of 15 bases. The chain's CDR3 is CASSIQGGSTEAFF. The CDR3 nucleotides are TGTGCCAGCAGTATACAGGGTGGGAGCACTGAAGCTTTCTTT. Filled out from reference TRBV7-9 and TRBJ1-1, the complete variable domain reads DTGVSQNPRHKITKRGQNVTFRCDPISEHNRLYWYRQTLGQGPEFLTYFQNEAQLEKSRLLSDRFSAERPKGSFSTLEIQRTEQGDSAMYLCASSIQGGSTEAFFGQGTRLTVV.

The CDR3 loop is CASSGTLNEQFF. CDR3 DNA: TGTGCCAGCAGCGGGACTCTCAATGAGCAGTTCTTC. The chain uses TRBV28 and TRBJ2-1, with D tentatively TRBD2 (6 bases). Germline V gives CDR1 MDHEN, CDR2 SYDVKM. Trimming pared 6 bases from V and 6 bases from J, leaving 9 bases between. CDR3 length: 12 amino acids. Full variable domain (missing parts from reference TRBV28 and TRBJ2-1): DVKVTQSSRYLVKRTGEKVFLECVQDMDHENMFWYRQDPGLGLRLIYFSYDVKMKEKGDIPEGYSVSREKKERFSLILESASTNQTSMYLCASSGTLNEQFFGPGTRLTVL.

The chain employs TRBV28 and TRBJ2-7; D uncertain. This CDR3 is built from 12 residues. Germline CDR1 is MDHEN and CDR2 is SYDVKM. The CDR3 sequence is CATASLTYEQYF. Written as DNA, the CDR3 is TGTGCAACAGCGAGTCTTACCTACGAGCAGTACTTC.

Details on this clone: The conserved final phenylalanine or tryptophan is absent from the CDR3, which likely points to a read error. It is unclear where the CDR3 begins or ends on the DNA, so no DNA is shown, and the CDR3 is as TCRdb lists it. The V call is TRBV15, the J call TRBJ2-3; TRBD1, the D gene given by the table, was not confirmed from the DNA. Per germline, CDR1 LNHNV and CDR2 YYDKDF (reference sequence). Including both end residues, the CDR3 is 11 amino acids long. The chain's CDR3 is CATSGARVLET.

This clone came up once. The rearrangement joins TRBV6-6 to TRBJ2-7, with D perhaps matching TRBD2 (6 bases). The CDR3 length is 13 residues. The V end was cut by 11 bases, the J end by 0 bases, with 14 bases between. CDR1 and CDR2 from the germline V gene are MNHNY and SVGAGI (reference sequence). The DNA of the CDR3 is TGTGCCTCTATGGAGGGAAACTCCTACGAGCAGTACTTC. Its protein is CASMEGNSYEQYF.

The genes are TRBV28 and TRBJ1-1; D ambiguous. V was pared by 3 bases and J by 0 bases, with 11 bases between. There are 15 residues in the CDR3. Germline V gene lookup returns CDR1 MDHEN and CDR2 SYDVKM. This CDR3 reads CASSFEVGLNTEAFF. DNA for the CDR3: TGTGCCAGCAGTTTTGAGGTCGGCTTGAACACTGAAGCTTTCTTT.

The rearrangement uses TRBV4-1 and TRBJ2-7, with D possibly being TRBD2 (5 bases). Germline CDR1 reads MGHRA; CDR2 reads YSYEKL. This CDR3 spans 14 amino acids. V lost 0 bases to trimming and J lost 0 bases, with 6 bases between them. The CDR3 coding sequence is TGCGCCAGCAGCCAAGAAGGGAGCTCCTACGAGCAGTACTTC. This encodes CASSQEGSSYEQYF.